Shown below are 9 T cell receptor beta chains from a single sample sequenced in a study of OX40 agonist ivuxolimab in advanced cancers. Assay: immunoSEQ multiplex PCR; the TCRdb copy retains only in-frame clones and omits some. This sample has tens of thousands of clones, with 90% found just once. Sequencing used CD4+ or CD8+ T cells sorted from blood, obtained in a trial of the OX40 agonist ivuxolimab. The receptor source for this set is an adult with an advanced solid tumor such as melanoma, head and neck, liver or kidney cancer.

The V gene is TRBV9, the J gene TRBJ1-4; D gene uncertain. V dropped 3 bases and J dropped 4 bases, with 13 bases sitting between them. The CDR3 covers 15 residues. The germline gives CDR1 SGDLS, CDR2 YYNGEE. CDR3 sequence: CASSASGAYNEKLFF. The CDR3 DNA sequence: TGTGCCAGCAGCGCGTCAGGCGCCTATAATGAAAAACTGTTTTTT.

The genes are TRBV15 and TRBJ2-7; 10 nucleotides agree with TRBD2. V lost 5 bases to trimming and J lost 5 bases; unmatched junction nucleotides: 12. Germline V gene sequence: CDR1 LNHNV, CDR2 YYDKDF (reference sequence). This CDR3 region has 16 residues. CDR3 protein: CATSPRESGRADEQYF. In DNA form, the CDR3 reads TGTGCCACCAGCCCCAGGGAAAGCGGGAGGGCCGACGAGCAGTACTTC.

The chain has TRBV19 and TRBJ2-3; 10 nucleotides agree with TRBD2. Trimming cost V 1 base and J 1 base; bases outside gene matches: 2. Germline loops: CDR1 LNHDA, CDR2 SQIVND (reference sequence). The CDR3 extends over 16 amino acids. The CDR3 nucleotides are TGTGCCAGTAGTATAGGGCTAGCGGGAGGCACAGATACGCAGTATTTT. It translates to CASSIGLAGGTDTQYF.

DNA of the CDR3: TGTGCCAGCAGTCCCCTAGCGGGAAGTGTTTCAAATGAGCAGTTCTTC. Translation gives CASSPLAGSVSNEQFF. The chain couples TRBV7-6 to TRBJ2-1; 9 bases map to TRBD2. Germline CDR1 and CDR2: SGHVS and FNYEAQ. The V gene end was trimmed by 6 bases and the J gene end by 7 bases; junction bases not matched to a gene: 13. CDR3 size: 16 residues.

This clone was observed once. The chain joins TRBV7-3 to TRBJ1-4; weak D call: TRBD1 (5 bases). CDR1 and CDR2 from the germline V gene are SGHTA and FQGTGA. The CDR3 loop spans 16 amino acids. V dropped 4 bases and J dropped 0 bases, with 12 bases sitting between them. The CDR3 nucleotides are TGTGCCAGCAGCTCCCAGGGAGTTGCAACTAATGAAAAACTGTTTTTT. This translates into CASSSQGVATNEKLFF.

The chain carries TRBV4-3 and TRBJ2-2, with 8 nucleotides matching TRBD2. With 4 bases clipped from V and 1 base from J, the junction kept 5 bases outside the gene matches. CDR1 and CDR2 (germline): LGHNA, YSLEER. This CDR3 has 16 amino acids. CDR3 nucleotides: TGCGCCAGCAGCCCCGGGACTAGTTGGAACACCGGGGAGCTGTTTTTT. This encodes CASSPGTSWNTGELFF.

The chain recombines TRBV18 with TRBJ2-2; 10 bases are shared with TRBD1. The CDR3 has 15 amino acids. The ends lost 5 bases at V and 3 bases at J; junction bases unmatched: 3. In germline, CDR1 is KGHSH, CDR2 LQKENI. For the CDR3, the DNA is TGTGCCAGCTCATCGGGACAGGGGTACACCGGGGAGCTGTTTTTT. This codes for CASSSGQGYTGELFF.

CDR3: CASSLGQGSPKETQYF. The DNA for the CDR3 is TGTGCCAGCAGCTTAGGACAGGGATCCCCCAAAGAGACCCAGTACTTC. The genes are TRBV7-3 and TRBJ2-5, with 8 bases aligning to TRBD1. Germline lookup yields CDR1 SGHTA and CDR2 FQGTGA. J lost 3 bases, V lost 2 bases, and 8 bases had no gene match. This CDR3 contains 16 residues.

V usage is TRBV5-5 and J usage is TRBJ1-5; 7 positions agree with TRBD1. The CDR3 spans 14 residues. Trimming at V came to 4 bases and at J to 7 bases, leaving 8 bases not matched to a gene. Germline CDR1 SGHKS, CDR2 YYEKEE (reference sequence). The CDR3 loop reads CASSPDRRFQPQHF. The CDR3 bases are TGTGCCAGCAGCCCGGACAGGAGGTTCCAGCCCCAGCATTTT.